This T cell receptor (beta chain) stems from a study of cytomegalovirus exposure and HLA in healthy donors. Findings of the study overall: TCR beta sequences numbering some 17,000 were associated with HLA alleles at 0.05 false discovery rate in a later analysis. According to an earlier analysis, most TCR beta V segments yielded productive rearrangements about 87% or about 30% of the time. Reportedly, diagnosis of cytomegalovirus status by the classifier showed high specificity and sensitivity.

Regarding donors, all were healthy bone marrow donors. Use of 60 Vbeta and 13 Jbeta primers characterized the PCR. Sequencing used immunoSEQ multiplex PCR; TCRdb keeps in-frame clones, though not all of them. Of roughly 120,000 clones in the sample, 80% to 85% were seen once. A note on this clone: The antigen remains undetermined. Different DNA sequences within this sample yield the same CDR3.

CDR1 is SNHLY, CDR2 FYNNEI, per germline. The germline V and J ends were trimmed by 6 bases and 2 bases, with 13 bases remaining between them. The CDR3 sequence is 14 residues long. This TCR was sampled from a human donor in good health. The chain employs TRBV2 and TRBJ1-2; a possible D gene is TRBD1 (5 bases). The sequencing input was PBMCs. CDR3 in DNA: TGTGCCAGCAGAGAGACAGACTTCAACTATGGCTACACCTTC. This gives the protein CASRETDFNYGYTF.